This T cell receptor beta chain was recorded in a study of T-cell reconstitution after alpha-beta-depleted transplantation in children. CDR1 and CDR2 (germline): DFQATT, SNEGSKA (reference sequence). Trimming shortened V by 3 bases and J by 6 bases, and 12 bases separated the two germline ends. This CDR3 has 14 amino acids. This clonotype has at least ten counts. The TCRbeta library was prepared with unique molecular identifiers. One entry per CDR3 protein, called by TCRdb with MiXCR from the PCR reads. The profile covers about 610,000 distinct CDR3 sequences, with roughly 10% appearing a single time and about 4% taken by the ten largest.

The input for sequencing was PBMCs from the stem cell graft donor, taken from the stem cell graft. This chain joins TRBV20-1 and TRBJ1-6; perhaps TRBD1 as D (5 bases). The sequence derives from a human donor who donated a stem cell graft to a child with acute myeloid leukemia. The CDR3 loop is CSASPPGGNSPLHF. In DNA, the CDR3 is TGCAGTGCTAGTCCCCCCGGGGGTAATTCACCCCTCCACTTT.